A selection of T cell receptor beta chains follows, all from one sample in a study of cytomegalovirus exposure and HLA in healthy donors. TCRdb's copy holds only in-frame clones and misses some; the assay was immunoSEQ multiplex PCR. This table has around 120,000 clones, 65% to 90% appearing once. The sample was PBMCs. Receptors were obtained from a woman younger than 45 in good health and CMV-seronegative. CDR3s include the opening cysteine and the closing phenylalanine or tryptophan. The order of the fields is J gene, V gene, D gene, CDR3 protein, CDR3 DNA. The D gene is left open where the match is weak.

>TRBJ2-7|TRBV7-2|TRBD1
CASSQGQNYEQYF
TGTGCCAGCAGCCAGGGACAGAACTACGAGCAGTACTTC
>TRBJ2-5|TRBV6-6|TRBD2
CASSYSPFRGGETQYF
TGTGCCAGCAGTTACTCGCCCTTTCGGGGGGGAGAGACCCAGTACTTC
>TRBJ2-3|TRBV7-8|TRBD1
CASSAGQGFSTDTQYF
TGTGCCAGCAGCGCAGGACAGGGTTTTAGCACAGATACGCAGTATTTT
>TRBJ2-7|TRBV5-1|NA
CASSPLSGNSYEQYF
TGCGCCAGCAGCCCCCTTAGCGGTAACTCCTACGAGCAGTACTTC
>TRBJ2-6|TRBV28|NA
CASSRDNSGANVLTF
TGTGCCAGCAGCAGGGACAACTCTGGGGCCAACGTCCTGACTTTC
>TRBJ1-6|TRBV6-1|NA
CASLDRSQVSPLHF
TGTGCCAGCCTTGACAGGTCGCAAGTTTCACCCCTCCACTTT
>TRBJ2-3|TRBV7-9|NA
CASSSGRVTDTQYF
TGTGCCAGCAGCTCTGGCAGGGTAACAGATACGCAGTATTTT
>TRBJ1-5|TRBV15|NA
CATSRDIIQLKAPQHF
TGTGCCACCAGCAGAGATATCATACAGCTAAAAGCGCCCCAGCATTTT
>TRBJ2-5|TRBV7-9|NA
CASSLAGQRRAETQYF
TGTGCCAGCAGCTTAGCGGGCCAGAGGAGGGCGGAGACCCAGTACTTC
>TRBJ2-7|TRBV7-9|NA
CASSSPLTGSYEQYF
TGTGCCAGCAGCTCACCCCTGACGGGATCCTACGAGCAGTACTTC
>TRBJ1-2|TRBV6-1|TRBD1
CASRDRDRGYGYTF
TGTGCCAGCAGAGACAGGGACAGGGGATATGGCTACACCTTC